Below, 18 T cell receptor beta chains from the same sample are listed, as sequenced in a study of post-analysis software for immune sequencing data. Study conclusions and caveats: Patients carried five TRBV segments more frequently than controls did, and TRBV5-6, TRBV5-1 and TRBV20-1 were among them.

Their antigens remain unidentified. Prepared TCR beta cDNA libraries contained unique molecular identifiers. MiXCR, applied by TCRdb to the PCR reads, yields one record per CDR3 protein. The table has roughly 570,000 distinct CDR3 sequences, around a third seen once. The specimen was blood. These receptors all come from a girl aged 2-17 years with multiple sclerosis.

Only a few counts were recorded for this clonotype. The chain employs TRBV20-1 and TRBJ2-1, with D perhaps matching TRBD1 (5 bases). The CDR3 covers 12 residues. V was pared by 4 bases and J by 8 bases, with 12 bases between. The V gene's germline CDR1 is DFQATT and CDR2 SNEGSKA (reference sequence). CDR3 sequence (DNA): TGCAGTGCTAAGGGGCTCGTCGATGAGCAGTTCTTC. This sequence encodes CSAKGLVDEQFF.

This clonotype was counted ten times or more. This rearrangement joins TRBV5-1 to TRBJ2-1; TRBD2 might be the D (5 bases). Germline CDR1 SGHRS, CDR2 YFSETQ. The CDR3 extends over 14 amino acids. V was trimmed by 7 bases and J by 4 bases, leaving 15 bases between them. The CDR3 DNA reads TGCGCCAGCTCTTCATATAGCGAATACAATGAGCAGTTCTTC. Protein sequence: CASSSYSEYNEQFF.

In its sample, this clonotype was seen a few times. The CDR3 DNA follows: TGTGCCAGCAGCTGGGAGACCCGCCGGGACAGGGGGTACTTC. Residues: CASSWETRRDRGYF. The chain has TRBV5-5 and TRBJ2-4, with 10 nucleotides matching TRBD1. From germline, CDR1 is SGHKS and CDR2 YYEKEE (reference sequence). The CDR3 runs to 14 residues. With V trimmed by 3 bases and J by 15 bases, 12 bases remained unmatched.

The chain carries TRBV7-3 and TRBJ2-1; 12 bases fit TRBD2. Trimming cost V 5 bases and J 7 bases; bases outside gene matches: 9. Germline assignment: CDR1 SGHTA and CDR2 FQGTGA. The CDR3 spans 16 residues. This CDR3 reads CASSPPSGGALNEQFF. The DNA for the CDR3 is TGTGCCAGCAGCCCTCCTAGCGGGGGGGCTTTGAATGAGCAGTTCTTC. Full variable domain (missing parts from reference TRBV7-3 and TRBJ2-1): GAGVSQTPSNKVTEKGKYVELRCDPISGHTALYWYRQSLGQGPEFLIYFQGTGAADDSGLPNDRFFAVRPEGSVSTLKIQRTERGDSAVYLCASSPPSGGALNEQFFGPGTRLTVL.

This chain uses TRBV6-2 or TRBV6-3 with TRBJ2-3; 11 bases are a match to TRBD2. The germline V gene has CDR1 MNHEY and CDR2 SVGEGT. Trimming took 2 bases from V and 2 from J; bases not matched to a gene: 3. This CDR3 spans 16 amino acids. The CDR3 loop is CASSYKTSGATDTQYF. The CDR3 region has the DNA TGTGCCAGCAGTTACAAGACTAGCGGGGCCACAGATACGCAGTATTTT.

J is TRBJ1-2 and V is TRBV29-1; D gene unclear. The V end lost 4 bases, the J end lost 1 base, and 13 bases lay between the germline ends. CDR1 and CDR2 (germline): SQVTM, ANQGSEA. CDR3 size: 14 residues. The CDR3 DNA sequence: TGCAGCGTTGGTGAAGGGAATCTTAACTATGGCTACACCTTC. Encoded protein: CSVGEGNLNYGYTF.

This clonotype was picked up a small number of times. The V gene is TRBV20-1, the J gene TRBJ1-2; D not resolved. The CDR3 is made up of 13 amino acids. Trimming took off 5 bases at V and 3 bases at J, with 13 bases between the two ends. CDR1 and CDR2 from the germline V gene are DFQATT and SNEGSKA (reference sequence). CDR3 sequence reads: CSAGELRDYGYTF. The DNA for the CDR3 is TGCAGTGCTGGGGAACTGAGGGACTATGGCTACACCTTC.

Only a few counts were recorded for this clonotype. V and J are TRBV20-1 and TRBJ2-5, with 8 nucleotides matching TRBD2. Unmatched junction bases numbered 4, after V lost 6 bases and J lost 4 bases. This CDR3 region has 12 residues. Germline CDR1 DFQATT, CDR2 SNEGSKA (reference sequence). The CDR3 loop reads CSAAGGVETQYF. CDR3 bases: TGCAGTGCGGCGGGGGGAGTAGAGACCCAGTACTTC.

This chain uses TRBV5-1 with TRBJ2-7, with 8 nucleotides matching TRBD1. V lost 7 bases, J lost 6 bases, and 9 bases stayed unmatched. Germline CDR1 reads SGHRS; CDR2 reads YFSETQ. This CDR3 contains 13 residues. The CDR3 spells CASDETGVSEQYF. The DNA for the CDR3 is TGCGCCAGCGACGAGACAGGGGTATCCGAGCAGTACTTC.

J is TRBJ2-3 and V is TRBV5-1; the match to TRBD2 covers 11 bases. The germline V gene has CDR1 SGHRS and CDR2 YFSETQ. The CDR3 runs to 18 residues. The trim removed 2 bases at V and 7 bases at J, leaving 15 bases unmatched. The CDR3 loop is CASSFSASGGTVGHTQYF. The CDR3 region has the DNA TGCGCCAGCAGCTTTTCGGCTAGCGGGGGGACCGTCGGGCATACGCAGTATTTT. Looking up the rest from reference TRBV5-1 and TRBJ2-3 gives the full variable domain: KAGVTQTPRYLIKTRGQQVTLSCSPISGHRSVSWYQQTPGQGLQFLFEYFSETQRNKGNFPGRFSGRQFSNSRSEMNVSTLELGDSALYLCASSFSASGGTVGHTQYFGPGTRLTVL.

This clonotype was recorded a few times. This chain uses TRBV3-1 with TRBJ2-7; 10 bases agree with TRBD2. The V gene end was trimmed by 4 bases and the J gene end by 2 bases; junction bases not matched to a gene: 2. Germline CDR1 reads LGHDT; CDR2 reads YNNKEL (reference sequence). The CDR3 contains 14 residues. The CDR3 DNA sequence: TGTGCCAGCAGCCTCAGCGGGGGGGCCTACGAGCAGTACTTC. Residues: CASSLSGGAYEQYF.

This clonotype turned up a few times. The chain carries TRBV5-1 and TRBJ2-5; D call uncertain. V lost 0 bases, J lost 4 bases, and 10 bases lay in between. CDR3 length: 14 amino acids. Germline V CDR1 and CDR2: SGHRS, YFSETQ. The DNA for the CDR3 is TGCGCCAGCAGCTTGGAGCGAGTTAGAGAGACCCAGTACTTC. This encodes CASSLERVRETQYF.

The sample holds a few counts of this clonotype. The chain combines TRBV4-1 with TRBJ2-1, with TRBD2 matching over 10 bases. This CDR3 is 16 amino acids long. Looked up from germline, CDR1 is MGHRA and CDR2 is YSYEKL. The junction had 11 bases not matched to a gene; V was cut back by 4 bases and J by 8 bases. In DNA, the CDR3 is TGCGCCAGCAGCCTCACAAGGAGCGGGGGGGCCGATGAGCAGTTCTTC. This translates into CASSLTRSGGADEQFF.

This clonotype occurred a few times. CDR3 loop: CSTSTGLDQPQHF. CDR3 nucleotide sequence: TGCAGCACCTCGACAGGGCTAGACCAGCCCCAGCATTTT. The chain employs TRBV29-1 and TRBJ1-5; TRBD1 matches 7 bases. Germline V lookup: CDR1 SQVTM, CDR2 ANQGSEA. After removal of 8 bases from V and 7 bases from J, the junction contained 11 bases not matched to a gene. The CDR3 runs to 13 residues.

This clonotype was seen a few times. The CDR3: CSATYMGWGGYTF. CDR3 in DNA: TGCAGTGCTACCTACATGGGGTGGGGTGGCTACACCTTC. The gene calls are TRBV20-1 and TRBJ1-2; D remains unclear. Trimming cost V 4 bases and J 7 bases, with 16 bases left between them. Germline CDR1 and CDR2: DFQATT and SNEGSKA (reference sequence). This CDR3 is 13 amino acids long.

Only a few counts were recorded for this clonotype. Germline and junction disagree at one end, which may indicate a read error. The V call is TRBV6-6, the J call TRBJ2-7, with 8 bases identical to TRBD2. The CDR3 has 15 residues. CDR1 is MNHNY, CDR2 SVGAGI, per germline (reference sequence). The CDR3 nucleotides read TGTGCCAGCGGTTACGGGGGGGCTTCGGACTACGAGCAGTACTTC. Translated, it gives CASGYGGASDYEQYF.

This clonotype has only a few counts. The chain uses TRBV5-1 and TRBJ2-3; the match to TRBD1 covers 7 bases. V dropped 4 bases and J dropped 0; count of bases not matched to a gene: 11. Germline CDR1 is SGHRS and CDR2 is YFSETQ. The CDR3 sequence is 17 residues long. CDR3 residues: CASSREGGSPSTDTQYF. The CDR3 region has the DNA TGCGCCAGCAGCCGAGAAGGGGGCTCCCCTAGCACAGATACGCAGTATTTT.

V gene TRBV20-1 combines with J gene TRBJ1-2; D gene uncertain. The CDR3 has 12 residues. Germline loops: CDR1 DFQATT, CDR2 SNEGSKA (reference sequence). Trimming left V 3 bases short and J 3 bases short, with 8 bases between. The CDR3 region has the DNA TGCAGTGCTAGGGTGGAATACTATGGCTACACCTTC. Its protein is CSARVEYYGYTF.